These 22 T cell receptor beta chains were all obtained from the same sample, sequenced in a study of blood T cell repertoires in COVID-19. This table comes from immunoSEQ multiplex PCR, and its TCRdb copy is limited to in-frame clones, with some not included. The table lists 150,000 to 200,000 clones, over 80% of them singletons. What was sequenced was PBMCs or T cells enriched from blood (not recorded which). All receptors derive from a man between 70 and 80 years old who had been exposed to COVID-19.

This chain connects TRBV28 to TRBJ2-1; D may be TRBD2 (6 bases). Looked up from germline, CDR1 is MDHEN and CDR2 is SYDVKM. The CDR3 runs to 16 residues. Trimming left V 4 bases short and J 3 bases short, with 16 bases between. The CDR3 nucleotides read TGTGCCAGCAGTTCCTTCTCGGGAGTTGGCTACAATGAGCAGTTCTTC. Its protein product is CASSSFSGVGYNEQFF.

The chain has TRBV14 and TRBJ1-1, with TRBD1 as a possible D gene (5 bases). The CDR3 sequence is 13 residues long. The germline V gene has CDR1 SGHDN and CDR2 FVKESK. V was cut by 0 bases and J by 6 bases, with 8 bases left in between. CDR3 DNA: TGTGCCAGCAGCCAAGAACCGGGGGCTGAAGCTTTCTTT. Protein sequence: CASSQEPGAEAFF.

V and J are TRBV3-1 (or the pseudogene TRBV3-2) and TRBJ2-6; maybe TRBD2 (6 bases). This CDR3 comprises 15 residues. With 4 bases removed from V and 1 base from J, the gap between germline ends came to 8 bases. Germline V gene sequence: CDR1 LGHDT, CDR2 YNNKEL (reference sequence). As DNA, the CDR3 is TGTGCCAGCAGCCTCGGAGGGTCTGGGGCCAACGTCCTGACTTTC. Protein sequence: CASSLGGSGANVLTF.

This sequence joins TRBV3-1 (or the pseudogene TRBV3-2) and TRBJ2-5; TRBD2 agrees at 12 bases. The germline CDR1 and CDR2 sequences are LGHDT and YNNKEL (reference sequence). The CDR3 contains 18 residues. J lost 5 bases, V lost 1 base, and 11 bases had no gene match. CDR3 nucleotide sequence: TGTGCCAGCAGCCAAGTCCCTAGCGGGGGGGCATTTGAGGAGACCCAGTACTTC. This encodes CASSQVPSGGAFEETQYF.

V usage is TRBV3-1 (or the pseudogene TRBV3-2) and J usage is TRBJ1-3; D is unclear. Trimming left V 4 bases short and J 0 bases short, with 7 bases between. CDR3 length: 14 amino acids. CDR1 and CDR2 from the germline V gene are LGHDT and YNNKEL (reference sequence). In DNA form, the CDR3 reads TGTGCCAGCAGCCTACAGTACTCTGGAAACACCATATATTTT. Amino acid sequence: CASSLQYSGNTIYF.

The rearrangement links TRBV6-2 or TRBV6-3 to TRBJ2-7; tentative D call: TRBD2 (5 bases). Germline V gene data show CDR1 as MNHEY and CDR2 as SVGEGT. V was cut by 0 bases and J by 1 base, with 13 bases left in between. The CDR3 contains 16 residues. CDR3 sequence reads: CASSYSLKEGSYEQYF. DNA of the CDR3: TGTGCCAGCAGTTACTCGCTAAAAGAGGGATCCTACGAGCAGTACTTC.

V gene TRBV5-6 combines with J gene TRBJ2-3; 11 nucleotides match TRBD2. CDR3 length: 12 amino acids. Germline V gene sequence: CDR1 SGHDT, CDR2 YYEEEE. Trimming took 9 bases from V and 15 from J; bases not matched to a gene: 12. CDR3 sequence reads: CATHTGTSGVYF. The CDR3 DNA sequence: TGTGCCACCCATACCGGGACTAGCGGCGTCTATTTT.

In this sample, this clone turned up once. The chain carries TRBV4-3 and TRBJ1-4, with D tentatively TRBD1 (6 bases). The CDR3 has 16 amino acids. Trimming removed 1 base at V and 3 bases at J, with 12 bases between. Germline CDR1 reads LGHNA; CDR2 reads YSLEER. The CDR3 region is CASSQGRGGPNEKLFF. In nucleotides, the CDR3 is TGCGCCAGCAGCCAAGGGAGGGGGGGACCTAATGAAAAACTGTTTTTT.

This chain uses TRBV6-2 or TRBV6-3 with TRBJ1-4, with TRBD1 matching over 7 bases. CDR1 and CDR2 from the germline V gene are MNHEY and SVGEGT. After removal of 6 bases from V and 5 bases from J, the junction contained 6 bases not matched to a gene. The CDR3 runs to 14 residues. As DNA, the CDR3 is TGTGCCAGCAGCCTCGGGACAGTAAATGAAAAACTGTTTTTT. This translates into CASSLGTVNEKLFF.

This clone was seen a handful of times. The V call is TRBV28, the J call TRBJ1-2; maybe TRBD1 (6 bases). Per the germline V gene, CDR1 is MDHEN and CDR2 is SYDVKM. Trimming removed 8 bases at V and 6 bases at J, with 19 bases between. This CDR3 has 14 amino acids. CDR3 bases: TGTGCCAGCGTTGACAGGCCCCACAGGGATGGCTACACCTTC. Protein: CASVDRPHRDGYTF.

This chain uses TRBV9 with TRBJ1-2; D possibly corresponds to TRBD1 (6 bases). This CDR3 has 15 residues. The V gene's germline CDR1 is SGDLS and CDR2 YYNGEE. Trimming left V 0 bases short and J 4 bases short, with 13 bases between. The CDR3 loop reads CASSVGNRASYGYTF. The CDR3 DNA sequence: TGTGCCAGCAGCGTAGGTAACAGGGCTAGCTATGGCTACACCTTC. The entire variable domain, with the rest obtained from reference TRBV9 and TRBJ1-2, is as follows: DSGVTQTPKHLITATGQRVTLRCSPRSGDLSVYWYQQSLDQGLQFLIQYYNGEERAKGNILERFSAQQFPDLHSELNLSSLELGDSALYFCASSVGNRASYGYTFGSGTRLTVV.

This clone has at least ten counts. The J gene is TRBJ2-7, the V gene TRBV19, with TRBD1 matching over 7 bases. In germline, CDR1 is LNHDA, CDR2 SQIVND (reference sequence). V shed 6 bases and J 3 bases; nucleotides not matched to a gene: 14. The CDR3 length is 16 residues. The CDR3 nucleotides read TGTGCCAGTAGCCTTCACTCCGGGACAGAATTCTACGAGCAGTACTTC. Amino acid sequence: CASSLHSGTEFYEQYF. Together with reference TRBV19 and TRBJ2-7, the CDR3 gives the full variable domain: DGGITQSPKYLFRKEGQNVTLSCEQNLNHDAMYWYRQDPGQGLRLIYYSQIVNDFQKGDIAEGYSVSREKKESFPLTVTSAQKNPTAFYLCASSLHSGTEFYEQYFGPGTRLTVT.

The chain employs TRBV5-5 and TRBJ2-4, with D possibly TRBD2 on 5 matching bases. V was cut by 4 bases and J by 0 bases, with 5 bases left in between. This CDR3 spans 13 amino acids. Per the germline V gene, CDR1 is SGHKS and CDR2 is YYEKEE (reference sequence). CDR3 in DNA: TGTGCCAGCAGCCGGGAAGCCAAAAACATTCAGTACTTC. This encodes CASSREAKNIQYF.

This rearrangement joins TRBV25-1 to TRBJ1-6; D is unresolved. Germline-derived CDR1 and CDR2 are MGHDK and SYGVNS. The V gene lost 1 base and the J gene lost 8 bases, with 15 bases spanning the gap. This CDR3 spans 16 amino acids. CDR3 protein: CASSESGIRADSPLHF. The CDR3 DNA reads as TGTGCCAGCAGTGAATCGGGGATTAGGGCAGATTCACCCCTCCACTTT. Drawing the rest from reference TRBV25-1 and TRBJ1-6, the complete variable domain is EADIYQTPRYLVIGTGKKITLECSQTMGHDKMYWYQQDPGMELHLIHYSYGVNSTEKGDLSSESTVSRIRTEHFPLTLESARPSHTSQYLCASSESGIRADSPLHFGNGTRLTVT.

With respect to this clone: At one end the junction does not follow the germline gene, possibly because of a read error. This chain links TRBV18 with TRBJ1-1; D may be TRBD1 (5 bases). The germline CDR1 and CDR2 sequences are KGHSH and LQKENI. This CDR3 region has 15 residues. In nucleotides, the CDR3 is TGTGCCAGCTCGCCACAGGATACTATGAACACTGAAGCTTTCTTT. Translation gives CASSPQDTMNTEAFF.

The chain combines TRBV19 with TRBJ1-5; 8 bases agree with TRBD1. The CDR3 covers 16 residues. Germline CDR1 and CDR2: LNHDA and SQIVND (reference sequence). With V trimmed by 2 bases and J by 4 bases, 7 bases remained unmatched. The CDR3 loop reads CASSIKGTGGNQPQHF. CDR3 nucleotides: TGTGCCAGTAGTATAAAAGGCACAGGGGGGAATCAGCCCCAGCATTTT. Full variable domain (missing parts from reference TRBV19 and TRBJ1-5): DGGITQSPKYLFRKEGQNVTLSCEQNLNHDAMYWYRQDPGQGLRLIYYSQIVNDFQKGDIAEGYSVSREKKESFPLTVTSAQKNPTAFYLCASSIKGTGGNQPQHFGDGTRLSIL.

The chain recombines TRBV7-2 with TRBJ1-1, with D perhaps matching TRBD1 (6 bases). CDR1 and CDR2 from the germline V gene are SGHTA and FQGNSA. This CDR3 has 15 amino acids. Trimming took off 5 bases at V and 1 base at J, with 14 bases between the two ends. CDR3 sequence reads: CASSPTTGKNTEAFF. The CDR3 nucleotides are TGTGCCAGCAGCCCCACTACAGGGAAGAACACTGAAGCTTTCTTT.

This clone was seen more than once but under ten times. CDR3 nucleotides: TGTGCCAGCAGCCGGAGGGCAGGGAACACTGAAGCTTTCTTT. Its protein product is CASSRRAGNTEAFF. The J gene is TRBJ1-1, the V gene TRBV5-4; no reliable D call. Per the germline V gene, CDR1 is SGHNT and CDR2 is YYREEE (reference sequence). CDR3 size: 14 residues. V was cut by 4 bases and J by 1 base, with 11 bases left in between.

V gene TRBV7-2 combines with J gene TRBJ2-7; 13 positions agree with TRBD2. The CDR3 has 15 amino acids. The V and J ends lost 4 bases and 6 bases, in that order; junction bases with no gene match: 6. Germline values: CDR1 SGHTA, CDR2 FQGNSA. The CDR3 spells CASSSSTSGGREQYF. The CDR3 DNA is TGTGCCAGCAGCTCCTCGACTAGCGGGGGGCGCGAGCAGTACTTC.

The CDR3 DNA reads as TGTGCCAGCAGCTCGGGTACGGGCACTGAAGCTTTCTTT. As protein: CASSSGTGTEAFF. V gene TRBV11-3 combines with J gene TRBJ1-1; D gene ambiguous. V lost 4 bases to trimming and J lost 4 bases, with 10 bases between them. The CDR3 is 13 residues long. The germline CDR1 and CDR2 sequences are SGHNT and YENEEA.

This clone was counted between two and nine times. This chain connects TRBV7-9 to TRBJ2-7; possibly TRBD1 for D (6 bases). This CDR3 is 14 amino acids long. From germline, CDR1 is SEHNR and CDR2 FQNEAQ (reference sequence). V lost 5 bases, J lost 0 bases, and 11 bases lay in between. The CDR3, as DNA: TGTGCCAGCAGCGTTACAGGGAGCTCCTACGAGCAGTACTTC. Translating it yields CASSVTGSSYEQYF. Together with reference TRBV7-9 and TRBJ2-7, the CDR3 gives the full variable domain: DTGVSQNPRHKITKRGQNVTFRCDPISEHNRLYWYRQTLGQGPEFLTYFQNEAQLEKSRLLSDRFSAERPKGSFSTLEIQRTEQGDSAMYLCASSVTGSSYEQYFGPGTRLTVT.

The CDR3: CASSVGRWLVGNEQFF. The CDR3, as DNA: TGTGCCAGCAGCGTAGGGCGTTGGCTAGTTGGCAATGAGCAGTTCTTC. The V gene is TRBV11-2, the J gene TRBJ2-1, with D unresolved. V was cut by 5 bases and J by 6 bases, with 20 bases left in between. This CDR3 comprises 16 residues. Germline loops: CDR1 SGHAT, CDR2 FQNNGV.